A single sample gave rise to the 3 T cell receptor beta chains below, sequenced in a study of T cells in women clearing cervical HPV infection. Generated by immunoSEQ multiplex PCR, the TCRdb table keeps only in-frame clones and is missing some. This table holds 15,000 to 20,000 clones. Sequencing was done on a sample of blood buffy coat. The source of these receptors is a woman between 18 and 75 years old with a cervical HPV16 infection that either progressed to CIN3+ or cleared (not recorded which).

Of note for this clone: The read terminates 3 residues ahead of where the CDR3 ends, so the germline J gene completes it. The J gene is TRBJ1-4, the V gene TRBV30; 9 positions match TRBD1. Germline V CDR1 and CDR2: GTSNPN, SVGIG (reference sequence). J lost 5 bases, V lost 4 bases, and 8 bases had no gene match. The CDR3 is 15 amino acids. The CDR3 sequence is CAWTGVGQGNEKLFF. The part of the CDR3 DNA that was read is TGTGCCTGGACCGGTGTGGGACAGGGAAATGAAAAA.

Measured by frequency, this clone is medium-sized (0.01 to 0.1%). The read ends 3 residues early relative to the CDR3; the germline J gene fills the gap. This chain joins TRBV29-1 and TRBJ2-5; 9 bases match TRBD1. V lost 8 bases to trimming and J lost 4 bases; unmatched junction nucleotides: 2. Germline V gene data show CDR1 as SQVTM and CDR2 as ANQGSEA. CDR3 size: 11 residues. The DNA read from the CDR3 is TGCAGCAAGGGACAGGGAGAGACC. This gives the protein CSKGQGET. The full CDR3 protein reads CSKGQGETQYF. Drawing the rest from reference TRBV29-1 and TRBJ2-5, the complete variable domain is SAVISQKPSRDICQRGTSLTIQCQVDSQVTMMFWYRQQPGQSLTLIATANQGSEATYESGFVIDKFPISRPNLTFSTLTVSNMSPEDSSIYLCSKGQGETQYFGPGTRLLVL.

In terms of frequency, this clone is medium-sized. The read ends 3 residues before the CDR3 terminus; that terminus is restored from the germline J gene. This chain links TRBV7-3 with TRBJ2-6; D gene uncertain. The V gene lost 5 bases and the J gene lost 2 bases, with 10 bases spanning the gap. Per the germline V gene, CDR1 is SGHTA and CDR2 is FQGTGA. This CDR3 has 15 residues. Incomplete CDR3 DNA: TGTGCCAGCAGCATCCAGGTAGCTGGGGCCAACGTC. This gives the protein CASSIQVAGANV. The whole CDR3 sequence is CASSIQVAGANVLTF.